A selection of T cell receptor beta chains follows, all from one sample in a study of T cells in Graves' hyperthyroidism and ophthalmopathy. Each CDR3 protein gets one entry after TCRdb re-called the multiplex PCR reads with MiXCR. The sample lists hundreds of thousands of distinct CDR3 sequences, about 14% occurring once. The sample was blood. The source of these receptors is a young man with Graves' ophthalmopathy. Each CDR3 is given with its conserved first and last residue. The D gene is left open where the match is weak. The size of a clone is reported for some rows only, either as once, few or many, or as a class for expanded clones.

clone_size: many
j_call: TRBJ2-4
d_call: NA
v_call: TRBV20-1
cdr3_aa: CSAGERRDPAKNIQYF
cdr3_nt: TGCAGTGCTGGAGAAAGGAGGGACCCAGCCAAAAACATTCAGTACTTC

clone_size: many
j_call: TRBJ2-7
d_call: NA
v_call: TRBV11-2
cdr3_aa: CASSLVGDSHHEQYF
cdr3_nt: TGTGCCAGCAGCTTAGTCGGGGACTCCCACCACGAGCAGTACTTC

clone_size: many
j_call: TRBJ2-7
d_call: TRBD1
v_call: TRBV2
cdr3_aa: CASSSRGHSYEQYF
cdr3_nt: TGTGCCAGCAGTTCCAGGGGGCACTCCTACGAGCAGTACTTC

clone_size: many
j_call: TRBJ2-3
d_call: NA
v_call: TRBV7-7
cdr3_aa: CASSPSSSTGTDTQYF
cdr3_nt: TGTGCTAGCAGCCCGTCCTCGAGTACCGGCACAGATACGCAGTATTTT

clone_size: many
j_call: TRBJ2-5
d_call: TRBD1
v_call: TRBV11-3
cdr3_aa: CASSLTYRGLRTQYF
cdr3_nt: TGTGCCAGCAGCTTAACCTACAGGGGATTGCGGACCCAGTACTTC

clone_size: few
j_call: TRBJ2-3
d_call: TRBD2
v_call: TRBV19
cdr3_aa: CASSIGAGRADTQYF
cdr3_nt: TGTGCCAGTAGTATTGGAGCGGGACGCGCAGATACGCAGTATTTT

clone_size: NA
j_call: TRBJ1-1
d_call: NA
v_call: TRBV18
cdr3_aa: CASSPWGSTMNTEAFF
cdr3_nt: TGTGCCAGCTCACCATGGGGCAGTACCATGAACACTGAAGCTTTCTTT

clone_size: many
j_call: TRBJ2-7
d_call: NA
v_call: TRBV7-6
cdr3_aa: CASSFGGGFDEQYF
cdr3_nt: TGTGCCAGCAGCTTCGGAGGAGGGTTCGACGAGCAGTACTTC

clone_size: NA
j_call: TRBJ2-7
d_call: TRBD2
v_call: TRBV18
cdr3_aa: CASSQTGTSSLEQYF
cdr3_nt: TGTGCCAGCTCTCAAACCGGGACTAGTTCTCTCGAGCAGTACTTC

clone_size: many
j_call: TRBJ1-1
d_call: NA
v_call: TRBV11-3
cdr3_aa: CASSLRLGGGGNTEAFF
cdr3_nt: TGTGCCAGCAGCTTAAGACTCGGGGGAGGAGGAAACACTGAAGCTTTCTTT

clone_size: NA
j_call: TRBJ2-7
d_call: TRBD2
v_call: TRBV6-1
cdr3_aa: CASSSQREGHAEQYF
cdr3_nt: TGTGCCAGCAGTTCCCAGCGGGAGGGCCATGCCGAGCAGTACTTC

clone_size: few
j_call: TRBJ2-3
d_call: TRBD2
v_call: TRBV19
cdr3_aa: CASAMGGNTDTQYF
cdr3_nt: TGTGCCAGCGCTATGGGGGGGAACACAGATACGCAGTATTTT

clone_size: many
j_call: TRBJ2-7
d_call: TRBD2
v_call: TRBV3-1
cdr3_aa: CASSQASGSSYEQYF
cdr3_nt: TGTGCCAGCAGCCAAGCTAGCGGGAGCTCCTACGAGCAGTACTTC

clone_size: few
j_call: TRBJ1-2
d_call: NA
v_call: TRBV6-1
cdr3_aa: CASSSPAQASYGYTF
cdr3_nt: TGTGCCAGCAGTAGCCCCGCGCAGGCCAGCTATGGCTACACCTTC

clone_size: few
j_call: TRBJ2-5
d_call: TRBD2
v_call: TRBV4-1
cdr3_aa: CASSKRLAGEQETQYF
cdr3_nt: TGCGCCAGCAGCAAGAGACTAGCGGGGGAGCAAGAGACCCAGTACTTC

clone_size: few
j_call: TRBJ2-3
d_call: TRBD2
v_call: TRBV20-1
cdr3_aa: CSATGTSGRTDTQYF
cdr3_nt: TGCAGTGCTACCGGGACTAGCGGGAGAACAGATACGCAGTATTTT

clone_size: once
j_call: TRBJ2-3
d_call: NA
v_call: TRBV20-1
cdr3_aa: CSASFADTDTQYF
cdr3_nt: TGCAGTGCTAGTTTCGCGGACACAGATACGCAGTATTTT

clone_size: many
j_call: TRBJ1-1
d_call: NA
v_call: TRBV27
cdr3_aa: CASSFKGGTEAFF
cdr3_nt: TGTGCCAGCAGTTTCAAGGGTGGGACTGAAGCTTTCTTT

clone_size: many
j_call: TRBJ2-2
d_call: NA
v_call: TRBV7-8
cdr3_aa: CASSLALNTGELFF
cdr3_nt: TGTGCCAGCAGCTTAGCGTTAAACACCGGGGAGCTGTTTTTT

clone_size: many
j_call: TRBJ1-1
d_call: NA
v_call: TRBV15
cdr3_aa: CATSGNRDTEAFF
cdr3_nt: TGTGCCACCAGCGGAAACAGGGACACTGAAGCTTTCTTT

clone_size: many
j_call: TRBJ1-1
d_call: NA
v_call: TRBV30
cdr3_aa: CAGQGFGFF
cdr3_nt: TGTGCCGGCCAGGGTTTTGGTTTCTTT

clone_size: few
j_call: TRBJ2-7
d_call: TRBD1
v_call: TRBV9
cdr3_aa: CASSVDNRGGEQYF
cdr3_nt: TGTGCCAGCAGCGTAGATAACAGGGGCGGCGAGCAGTACTTC

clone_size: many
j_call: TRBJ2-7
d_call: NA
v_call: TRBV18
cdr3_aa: CASSPFTDTPFEQYF
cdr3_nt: TGTGCCAGCTCACCTTTCACGGACACCCCTTTTGAGCAGTACTTC